This TCR beta chain is from a study of T-cell reconstitution after alpha-beta-depleted transplantation in children. This clonotype was counted only a few times. Unique molecular identifiers were incorporated when the TCRbeta library was constructed. TCRdb re-called the PCR reads with MiXCR, one entry per CDR3 protein. Among approximately 500,000 distinct CDR3 sequences listed, about 10% were seen once. The CDR3 loop spans 16 amino acids. The chain joins TRBV21-1 to TRBJ1-1; the table's TRBD1 call for D was not verified on the DNA. TRBV21-1 is classified as a pseudogene. Sequences were derived from PBMCs, sampled before TCRalphabeta/CD19-depleted stem cell transplant. The source is a child younger than 10 with inherited bone marrow failure, due to receive a stem cell transplant. The CDR3 sequence is CASSASMVGGNTEAFF. The DNA of the CDR3 is TGTGCCAGCAGCGCCTCCATGGTAGGGGGCAACACTGAAGCTTTCTTT.